Here is one T cell receptor (beta chain) with its context. The data were obtained in a study of cytomegalovirus exposure and HLA in healthy donors. Study context: Out of fewer than 400 genotyped donors, about 80% belonged to the Caucasian-associated ancestry cluster.

Both 60 Vbeta primers and 13 Jbeta primers went into the PCR. Using immunoSEQ multiplex PCR, the repertoire was profiled, and TCRdb retains in-frame clones only, with some absent. This sample has about 78,000 clones, with over 70% found just once. The CDR3 is made up of 14 amino acids. Germline V gene data show CDR1 as SNHLY and CDR2 as FYNNEI. V trimming: 5 bases; J trimming: 2 bases; junction bases outside the gene matches: 6. This TCR was recovered from a male donor in good health and CMV-seronegative. The sequencing sample was made of PBMCs. The chain combines TRBV2 with TRBJ2-7, with 7 bases fitting TRBD1. The DNA of the CDR3 is TGTGCCAGCAGTCCAAACAGGGGACCCTACGAGCAGTACTTC. It codes for CASSPNRGPYEQYF. The entire variable domain, with the rest obtained from reference TRBV2 and TRBJ2-7, is as follows: EPEVTQTPSHQVTQMGQEVILRCVPISNHLYFYWYRQILGQKVEFLVSFYNNEISEKSEIFDDQFSVERPDGSNFTLKIRSTKLEDSAMYFCASSPNRGPYEQYFGPGTRLTVT.